This T cell receptor beta chain derives from a study of cytomegalovirus exposure and HLA in healthy donors. The PCR ran on 60 Vbeta and 13 Jbeta primers. Method: immunoSEQ multiplex PCR; TCRdb's copy keeps in-frame clones and lacks some. In the table there are about 140,000 clones, less than 85% of which are singletons. Germline V gene lookup returns CDR1 MDHEN and CDR2 SYDVKM. Unmatched junction bases numbered 6, after V lost 4 bases and J lost 4 bases. CDR3 length equals 14 residues. The chain recombines TRBV28 with TRBJ1-2; 7 nucleotides line up with TRBD1. Input material: PBMCs. The source is a woman aged 45-59 years in good health and CMV-seropositive. CDR3 in amino acids: CASSSSGTAYGYTF. CDR3 DNA: TGTGCCAGCAGTTCCTCCGGGACAGCCTATGGCTACACCTTC.